This TCR beta chain was sequenced in a study of OX40 agonist ivuxolimab in advanced cancers. Germline CDR1 is LGHNA and CDR2 is YNFKEQ. The V and J ends lost 4 bases and 5 bases, in that order; junction bases with no gene match: 7. The CDR3 length is 14 residues. Sequencing was performed with immunoSEQ multiplex PCR; in TCRdb, only in-frame clones are kept and a portion is missing. The profile covers 55,000 to 85,000 clones, with approximately 80% appearing a single time and around 1.3% taken by the ten largest. The chain uses TRBV4-2 and TRBJ2-7; 8 nucleotides agree with TRBD1. This sample comprised CD4+ or CD8+ T cells sorted from blood, obtained in a trial of the OX40 agonist ivuxolimab. This receptor was identified in an adult with an advanced solid tumor such as melanoma, head and neck, liver or kidney cancer. The CDR3 nucleotides read TGTGCCAGCAGCCGCAGGGGGCAAAACCACGAGCAGTACTTC. This translates into CASSRRGQNHEQYF.